The present T cell receptor beta chain was sequenced within a study of cytomegalovirus exposure and HLA in healthy donors. Background on the study: Ancestry clustering placed about four fifths of 350 to 500 genotyped donors in the Caucasian-associated cluster.

Study-wide results and caveats: Later analysis placed DRB1 highest and HLA-C lowest in TCR association rates, which differed by HLA locus.

Of note for this clone: Its antigen is not identified.

All the people who gave samples were healthy bone marrow donors. The CDR3 spans 16 residues. Germline CDR1 and CDR2: SGHDT and YYEEEE. The ends lost 0 bases at V and 4 bases at J; junction bases unmatched: 5. The PCR ran on 60 Vbeta and 13 Jbeta primers. Generated by immunoSEQ multiplex PCR, the TCRdb table keeps only in-frame clones and is missing some. The table lists around 26,000 clones, with 15% to 20% in the top ten. This chain links TRBV5-6 with TRBJ1-4, with 8 positions matching TRBD1. The sequencing input was PBMCs. The sequence was collected from a male donor in good health and CMV-seropositive. The DNA for the CDR3 is TGTGCCAGCAGCTTGGCCGGGACAGGATTTAATGAAAAACTGTTTTTT. Translation gives CASSLAGTGFNEKLFF.